This TCR beta chain came from a study of T cells after yellow fever vaccination. Study overall: SMART-Seq v4 Ultra Low Input prepared the low-cell-number fractions.

Trimming stripped 2 bases from V and 0 bases from J, with 9 bases between. This CDR3 is 14 amino acids long. The V gene's germline CDR1 is SGHRS and CDR2 YFSETQ. UMIs and a universal primer site were added when TCR cDNA was made by 5'RACE template switching. In TCRdb, the 5' RACE reads were re-called with MiXCR into one record per CDR3 protein. In the table there are 170,000 or so distinct CDR3 sequences, roughly 6.4% of which are singletons. V usage is TRBV5-1 and J usage is TRBJ2-7; D not resolved. The sample consisted of CD4+ T cells sorted from PBMCs, taken on the day of the first yellow fever vaccination. The receptor comes from a man younger than 35 who received the YFV17D yellow fever vaccine. CDR3 coding DNA: TGCGCCAGCAGCTTCCCCGGACCCTCCTACGAGCAGTACTTC. Its translation: CASSFPGPSYEQYF.